The next 16 T cell receptor beta chains were all read from a single sample in a study of blood T cells in healthy people across ages. With a J-beta primer mix and a sample-barcoded 5' primer, a second PCR ran about 7 to 11 cycles. Each CDR3 protein is one row after TCRdb ran MiXCR on the 5' RACE reads. The sample lists 1 million or so distinct CDR3 sequences, less than 25% seen once, with approximately 0.71% in the top ten. These data also featured in a second study, about T cells of mothers and their children.

Sequencing input: blood. These TCRs come from a girl under 10 years old in good health.

This clonotype occurred a few times. The chain is built from TRBV4-2 and TRBJ2-5, with 8 bases identical to TRBD1. Germline CDR1 and CDR2: LGHNA and YNFKEQ. This CDR3 contains 16 residues. J lost 5 bases, V lost 5 bases, and 13 bases had no gene match. CDR3 sequence reads: CASSSLGQGRIETQYF. As DNA, the CDR3 is TGTGCCAGCAGCTCACTTGGACAGGGAAGAATCGAGACCCAGTACTTC.

This clonotype was counted only a few times. An end of the junction does not agree with germline; a read error may underlie this. The V call is TRBV12-5, the J call TRBJ2-7; tentatively, D is TRBD2 (6 bases). The CDR3 covers 15 residues. Germline loops: CDR1 LGHNT, CDR2 FRNRAP. The CDR3 spells CASGLLPGDSYGQYF. The CDR3, as DNA: TGTGCTAGTGGTTTGCTCCCGGGGGACTCCTACGGGCAGTACTTC.

This clonotype has only a few counts. The chain recombines TRBV13 with TRBJ2-7; 7 nucleotides line up with TRBD1. The CDR3 has 15 residues. CDR1 PRHDT and CDR2 FYEKMQ come from the germline V gene (reference sequence). After removal of 5 bases from V and 4 bases from J, the junction contained 11 bases not matched to a gene. As DNA, the CDR3 is TGTGCCAGCAGCCGGGACAGCCAACCTTCATACGAGCAGTACTTC. It codes for CASSRDSQPSYEQYF.

This clonotype turned up a few times. The chain joins TRBV7-2 to TRBJ2-5, with TRBD2 matching over 13 bases. This CDR3 spans 18 amino acids. Losses at the gene ends were 5 bases for V and 0 bases for J; bases not matched to a gene: 9. CDR1 and CDR2 (germline): SGHTA, FQGNSA. CDR3 region: CASSPQLAGGWYQETQYF. CDR3 nucleotides: TGTGCCAGCAGCCCCCAACTAGCGGGGGGGTGGTACCAAGAGACCCAGTACTTC.

This clonotype was found a few times. This chain links TRBV9 with TRBJ1-1, with TRBD1 matching over 7 bases. V lost 4 bases and J lost 3; bases outside the gene matches: 6. This CDR3 contains 14 residues. Germline V gene data show CDR1 as SGDLS and CDR2 as YYNGEE. CDR3 sequence reads: CASSQGGEYTEAFF. The CDR3, as DNA: TGTGCCAGCAGCCAGGGGGGGGAGTACACTGAAGCTTTCTTT. Full variable domain (missing parts from reference TRBV9 and TRBJ1-1): DSGVTQTPKHLITATGQRVTLRCSPRSGDLSVYWYQQSLDQGLQFLIQYYNGEERAKGNILERFSAQQFPDLHSELNLSSLELGDSALYFCASSQGGEYTEAFFGQGTRLTVV.

The CDR3 is CATSWDIQPHGYTF. CDR3 sequence (DNA): TGTGCCACCAGCTGGGACATCCAACCGCATGGCTACACCTTC. The gene calls are TRBV15 and TRBJ1-2, with D possibly being TRBD1 (6 bases). The V gene lost 5 bases and the J gene lost 6 bases, with 16 bases spanning the gap. The CDR3 loop spans 14 amino acids. The germline V gene encodes CDR1 LNHNV and CDR2 YYDKDF (reference sequence).

This clonotype showed up just a few times. CDR3 nucleotide sequence: TGTGCCAGCAGTTTACCGCTGAACAATGAGCAGTTCTTC. Translated, it gives CASSLPLNNEQFF. The chain uses TRBV27 and TRBJ2-1; D call uncertain. The germline CDR1 and CDR2 sequences are MNHEY and SMNVEV (reference sequence). The CDR3 covers 13 residues. Trimming took 2 bases from V and 5 from J, leaving 7 bases between them.

The chain is built from TRBV4-1 and TRBJ2-1; TRBD2 is a possible D gene (6 bases). Deletions cut 3 bases from V and 7 bases from J, with 22 bases between. The CDR3 is made up of 17 amino acids. CDR1 is MGHRA and CDR2 is YSYEKL in the germline V gene. The CDR3 protein is CASSQLRAGRNGNEQFF. The CDR3 DNA sequence: TGCGCCAGCAGCCAGTTACGCGCGGGACGAAACGGGAATGAGCAGTTCTTC.

V gene TRBV3-1 combines with J gene TRBJ2-2; 11 nucleotides align to TRBD2. This CDR3 spans 16 amino acids. V shed 1 base and J 5 bases; nucleotides not matched to a gene: 3. Germline V lookup: CDR1 LGHDT, CDR2 YNNKEL (reference sequence). The CDR3 nucleotides read TGTGCCAGCAGCCAAGTGTCTAGCGGGAGGACCGGGGAGCTGTTTTTT. This translates into CASSQVSSGRTGELFF.

A few counts support this clonotype. The chain has TRBV5-1 and TRBJ1-5; TRBD1 agrees at 8 bases. Trimming removed 4 bases from V and 4 bases from J; junction bases left unmatched: 10. Per the germline V gene, CDR1 is SGHRS and CDR2 is YFSETQ. This CDR3 has 16 amino acids. CDR3: CASSPGPGQENQPQHF. The CDR3 nucleotides read TGCGCCAGCAGCCCAGGACCGGGACAGGAGAATCAGCCCCAGCATTTT.

The V call is TRBV20-1, the J call TRBJ2-1, with a possible D match to TRBD2 (6 bases). Trimming took 6 bases from V and 0 from J, leaving 9 bases between them. The germline V gene encodes CDR1 DFQATT and CDR2 SNEGSKA (reference sequence). This CDR3 is built from 13 residues. The CDR3 sequence is CSAPGSSYNEQFF. The CDR3 nucleotides are TGCAGTGCACCCGGGAGCTCCTACAATGAGCAGTTCTTC.

This clonotype was picked up a small number of times. V usage is TRBV9 and J usage is TRBJ2-7, with TRBD1 identical over 7 bases. The CDR3 consists of 12 residues. CDR1 and CDR2 from the germline V gene are SGDLS and YYNGEE. V lost 3 bases, J lost 5 bases, and 2 bases stayed unmatched. CDR3 sequence reads: CASSATGNEQYF. CDR3 nucleotides: TGTGCCAGCAGCGCGACAGGGAACGAGCAGTACTTC.

The table lists this clonotype with a few counts. CDR3 region: CSARLTSGSSNEQFF. The CDR3 nucleotides read TGCAGTGCTAGACTAACTAGCGGGAGTTCGAATGAGCAGTTCTTC. This chain uses TRBV20-1 with TRBJ2-5; TRBD2 matches at 11 bases. The J call may be in error: the DNA end matches TRBJ2-1 better. The germline gives CDR1 DFQATT, CDR2 SNEGSKA (reference sequence). The CDR3 covers 15 residues.

The sample holds a few counts of this clonotype. The chain couples TRBV4-1 to TRBJ2-7; 10 positions agree with TRBD2. This CDR3 comprises 16 residues. In germline, CDR1 is MGHRA, CDR2 YSYEKL. Trimming cost V 1 base and J 3 bases; bases outside gene matches: 6. The CDR3 DNA reads TGCGCCAGCAGCCAAGTAGCTAGCGGGAGTGGCTACGAGCAGTACTTC. The encoded protein is CASSQVASGSGYEQYF.

This clonotype was found a few times. The gene calls are TRBV20-1 and TRBJ2-1; no reliable D call. CDR3 size: 13 residues. Germline V gene sequence: CDR1 DFQATT, CDR2 SNEGSKA (reference sequence). V was clipped by 5 bases and J by 3 bases, with 11 bases between them. The CDR3 region has the DNA TGCAGTGCTCCTCGCGACGGCTACAATGAGCAGTTCTTC. It encodes CSAPRDGYNEQFF.

The CDR3 DNA is TGCGCCAGCAGCTTGGGGACAAACTTGAACACTGAAGCTTTCTTT. Protein: CASSLGTNLNTEAFF. The rearrangement joins TRBV5-1 to TRBJ1-1; D is perhaps TRBD1 (5 bases). The germline gives CDR1 SGHRS, CDR2 YFSETQ. The CDR3 has 15 residues. Deletions cut 0 bases from V and 0 bases from J, with 9 bases between.